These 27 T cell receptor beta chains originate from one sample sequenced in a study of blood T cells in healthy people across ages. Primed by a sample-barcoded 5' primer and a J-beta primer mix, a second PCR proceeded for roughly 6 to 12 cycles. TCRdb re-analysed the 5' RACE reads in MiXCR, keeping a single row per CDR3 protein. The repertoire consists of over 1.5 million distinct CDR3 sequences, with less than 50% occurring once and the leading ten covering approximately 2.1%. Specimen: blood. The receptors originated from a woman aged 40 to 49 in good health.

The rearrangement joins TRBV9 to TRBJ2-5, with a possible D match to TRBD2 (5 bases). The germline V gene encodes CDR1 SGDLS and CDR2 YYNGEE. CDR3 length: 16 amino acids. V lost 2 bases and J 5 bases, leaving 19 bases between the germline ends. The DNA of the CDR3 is TGTGCCAGCAGCGTCAGTGTCGGGGAGTTGGGGGAGACCCAGTACTTC. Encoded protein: CASSVSVGELGETQYF.

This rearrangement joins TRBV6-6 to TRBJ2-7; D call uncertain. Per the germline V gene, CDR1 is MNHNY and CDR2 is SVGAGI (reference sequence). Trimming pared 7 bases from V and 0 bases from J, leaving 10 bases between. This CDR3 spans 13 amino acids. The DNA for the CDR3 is TGTGCCAGCAACCGGGTGAGCTCCTACGAGCAGTACTTC. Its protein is CASNRVSSYEQYF.

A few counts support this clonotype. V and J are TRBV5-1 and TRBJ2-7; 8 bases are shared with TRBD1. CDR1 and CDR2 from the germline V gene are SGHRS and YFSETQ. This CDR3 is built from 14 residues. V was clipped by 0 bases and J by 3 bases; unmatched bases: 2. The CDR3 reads CASSLDGTGYEQYF. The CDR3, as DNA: TGCGCCAGCAGCTTGGATGGGACAGGCTACGAGCAGTACTTC. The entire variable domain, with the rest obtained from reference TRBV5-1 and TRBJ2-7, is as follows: KAGVTQTPRYLIKTRGQQVTLSCSPISGHRSVSWYQQTPGQGLQFLFEYFSETQRNKGNFPGRFSGRQFSNSRSEMNVSTLELGDSALYLCASSLDGTGYEQYFGPGTRLTVT.

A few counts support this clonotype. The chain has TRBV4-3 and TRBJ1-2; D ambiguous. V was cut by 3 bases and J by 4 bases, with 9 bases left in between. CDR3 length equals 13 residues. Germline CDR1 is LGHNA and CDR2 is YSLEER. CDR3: CASSQSRAYGYTF. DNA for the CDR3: TGCGCCAGCAGCCAGTCCCGGGCCTATGGCTACACCTTC.

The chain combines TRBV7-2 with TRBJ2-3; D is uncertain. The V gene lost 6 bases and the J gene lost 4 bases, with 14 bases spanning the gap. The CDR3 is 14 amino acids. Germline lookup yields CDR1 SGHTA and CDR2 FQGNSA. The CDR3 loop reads CASSIQRMSDTQYF. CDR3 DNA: TGTGCCAGCAGTATACAGAGGATGTCAGATACGCAGTATTTT.

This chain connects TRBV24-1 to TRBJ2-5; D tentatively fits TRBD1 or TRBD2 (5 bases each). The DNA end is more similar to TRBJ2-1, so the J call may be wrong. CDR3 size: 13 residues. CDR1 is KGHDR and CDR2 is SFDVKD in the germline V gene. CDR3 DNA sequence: TGTGCCACCAGTGATGGGACGATAGAGACCCAGTTCTTC. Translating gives CATSDGTIETQFF.

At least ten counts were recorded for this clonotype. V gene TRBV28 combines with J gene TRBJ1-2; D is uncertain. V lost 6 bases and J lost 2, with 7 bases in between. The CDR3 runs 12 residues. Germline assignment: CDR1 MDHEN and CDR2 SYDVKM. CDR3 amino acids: CASRQRNYGYTF. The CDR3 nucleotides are TGTGCCAGCAGACAGAGAAACTATGGCTACACCTTC.

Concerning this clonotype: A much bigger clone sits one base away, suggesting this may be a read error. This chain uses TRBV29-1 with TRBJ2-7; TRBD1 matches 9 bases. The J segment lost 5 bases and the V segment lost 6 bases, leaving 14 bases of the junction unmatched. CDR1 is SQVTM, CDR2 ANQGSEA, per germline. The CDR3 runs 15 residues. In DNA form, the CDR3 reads TGCAGCGTCCTACCAACAGGGGGCAGGTTCGACGAGCAGTACTTC. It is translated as CSVLPTGGRFDEQYF.

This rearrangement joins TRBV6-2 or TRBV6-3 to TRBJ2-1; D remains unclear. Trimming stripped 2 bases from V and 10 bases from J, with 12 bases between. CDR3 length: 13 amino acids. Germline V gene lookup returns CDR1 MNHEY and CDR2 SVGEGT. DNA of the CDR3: TGTGCCAGCAGTTACGCCGGTCCCCGGGAGCAGTTCTTC. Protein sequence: CASSYAGPREQFF.

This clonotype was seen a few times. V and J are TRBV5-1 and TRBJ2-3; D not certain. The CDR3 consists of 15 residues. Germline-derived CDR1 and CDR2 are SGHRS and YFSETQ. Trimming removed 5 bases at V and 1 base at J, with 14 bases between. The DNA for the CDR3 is TGCGCCAGCAGAGCGCCCCCAGCGCGCACAGATACGCAGTATTTT. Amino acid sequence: CASRAPPARTDTQYF.

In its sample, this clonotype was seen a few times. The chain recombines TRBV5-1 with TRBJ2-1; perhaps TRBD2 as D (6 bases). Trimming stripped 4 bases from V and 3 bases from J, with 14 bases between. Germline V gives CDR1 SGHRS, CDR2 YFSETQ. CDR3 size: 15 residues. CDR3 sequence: CASSTGLGSYNEQFF. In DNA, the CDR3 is TGCGCCAGCAGCACGGGACTTGGTAGCTACAATGAGCAGTTCTTC.

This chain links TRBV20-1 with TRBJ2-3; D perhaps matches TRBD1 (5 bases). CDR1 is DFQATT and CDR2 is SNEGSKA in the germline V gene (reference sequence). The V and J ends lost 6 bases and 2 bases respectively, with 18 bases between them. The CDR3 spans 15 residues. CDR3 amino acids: CSAIPQGTNTDTQYF. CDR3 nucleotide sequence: TGCAGTGCGATACCCCAGGGCACCAACACAGATACGCAGTATTTT.

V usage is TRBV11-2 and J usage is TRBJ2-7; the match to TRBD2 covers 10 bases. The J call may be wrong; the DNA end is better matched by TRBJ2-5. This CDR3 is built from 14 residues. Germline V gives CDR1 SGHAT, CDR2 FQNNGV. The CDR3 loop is CASSPTSGVLTQYF. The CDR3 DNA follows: TGTGCCAGCAGCCCAACTAGCGGGGTGCTGACCCAGTACTTC.

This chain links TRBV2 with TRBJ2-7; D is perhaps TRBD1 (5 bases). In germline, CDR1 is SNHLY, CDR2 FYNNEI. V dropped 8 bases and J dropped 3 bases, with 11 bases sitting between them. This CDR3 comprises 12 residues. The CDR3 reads CASRSGIYEQYF. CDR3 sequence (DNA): TGTGCCAGCCGCTCAGGGATCTACGAGCAGTACTTC. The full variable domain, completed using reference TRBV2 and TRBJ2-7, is EPEVTQTPSHQVTQMGQEVILRCVPISNHLYFYWYRQILGQKVEFLVSFYNNEISEKSEIFDDQFSVERPDGSNFTLKIRSTKLEDSAMYFCASRSGIYEQYFGPGTRLTVT.

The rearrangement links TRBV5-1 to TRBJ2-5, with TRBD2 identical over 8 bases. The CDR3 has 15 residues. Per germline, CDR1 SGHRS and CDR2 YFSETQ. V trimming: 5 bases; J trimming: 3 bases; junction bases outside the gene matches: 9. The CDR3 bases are TGCGCCAGCAGTAACAGCGGGGGTTCTAAAGAGACCCAGTACTTC. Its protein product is CASSNSGGSKETQYF.

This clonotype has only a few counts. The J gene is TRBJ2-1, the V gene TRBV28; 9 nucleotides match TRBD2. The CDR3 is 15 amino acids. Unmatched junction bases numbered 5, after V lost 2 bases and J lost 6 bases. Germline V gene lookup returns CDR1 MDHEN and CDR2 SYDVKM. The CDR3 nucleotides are TGTGCCAGCAGTTTAGGGCGGGGGGGCCCCAATGAGCAGTTCTTC. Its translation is CASSLGRGGPNEQFF.

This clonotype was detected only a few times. CDR3 coding DNA: TGTGCCAGCAGCTTATGGGTGGGCAGGGCCAGCAATGAAAAACTGTTTTTT. Residues: CASSLWVGRASNEKLFF. The V and J genes are TRBV7-2 and TRBJ1-4; D may be TRBD1 (5 bases). The CDR3 is made up of 17 amino acids. With 2 bases removed from V and 5 bases from J, the gap between germline ends came to 18 bases. Germline CDR1 is SGHTA and CDR2 is FQGNSA.

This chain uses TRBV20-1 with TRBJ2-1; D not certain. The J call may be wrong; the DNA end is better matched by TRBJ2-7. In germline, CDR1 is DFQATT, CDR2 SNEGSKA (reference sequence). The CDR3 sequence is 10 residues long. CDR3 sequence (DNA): TGCAGTGTCACCCTCGATGAGCAGTACTTC. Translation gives CSVTLDEQYF.

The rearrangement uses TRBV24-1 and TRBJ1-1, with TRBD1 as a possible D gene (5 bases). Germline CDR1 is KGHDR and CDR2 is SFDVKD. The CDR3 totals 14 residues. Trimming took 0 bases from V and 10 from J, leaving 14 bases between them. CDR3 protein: CATSDLQWGRGAFF. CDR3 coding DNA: TGTGCCACCAGTGATTTGCAATGGGGGAGAGGAGCTTTCTTT.

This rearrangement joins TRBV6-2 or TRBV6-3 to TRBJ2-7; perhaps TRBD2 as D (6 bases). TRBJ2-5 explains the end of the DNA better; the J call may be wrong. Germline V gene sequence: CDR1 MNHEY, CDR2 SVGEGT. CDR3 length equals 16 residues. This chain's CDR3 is CASSNPLVASGETQYF. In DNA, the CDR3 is TGTGCCAGCAGTAACCCGCTAGTGGCGAGCGGGGAGACCCAGTACTTC.

Written as DNA, the CDR3 is TGTGCCAGCAGTTCCGGCGGGGGGGGGCTCTATCAGCCCCAGCATTTT. Protein product: CASSSGGGGLYQPQHF. This chain links TRBV28 with TRBJ1-5; TRBD1 is a possible D gene (6 bases). Germline V gives CDR1 MDHEN, CDR2 SYDVKM. The CDR3 has 16 amino acids. Trimming stripped 4 bases from V and 5 bases from J, with 18 bases between.

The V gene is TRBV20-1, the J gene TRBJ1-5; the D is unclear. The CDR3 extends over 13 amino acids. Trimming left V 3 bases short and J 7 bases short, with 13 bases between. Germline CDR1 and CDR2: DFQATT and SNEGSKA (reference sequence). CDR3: CSARRTGSQPQHF. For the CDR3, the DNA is TGCAGTGCTAGGCGGACGGGGTCCCAGCCCCAGCATTTT.

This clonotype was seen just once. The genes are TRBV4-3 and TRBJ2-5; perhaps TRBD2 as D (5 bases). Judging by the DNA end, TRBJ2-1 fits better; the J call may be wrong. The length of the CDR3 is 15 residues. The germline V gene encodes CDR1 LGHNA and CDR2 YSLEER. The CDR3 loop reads CASSQNPGSQETQFF. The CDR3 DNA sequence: TGCGCCAGCAGCCAAAATCCGGGATCCCAAGAGACCCAGTTCTTC.

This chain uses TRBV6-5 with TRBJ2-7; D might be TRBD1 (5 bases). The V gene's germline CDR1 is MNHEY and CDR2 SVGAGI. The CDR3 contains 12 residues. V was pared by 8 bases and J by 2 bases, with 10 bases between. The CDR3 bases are TGTGCCAGCGGCGACAGTACCTACGAGCAGTACTTC. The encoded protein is CASGDSTYEQYF.

CDR3 sequence (DNA): TGTGCCAGCCAGCCTCCCGCCAGGGACTATGGCTACACCTTC. Translating gives CASQPPARDYGYTF. The chain uses TRBV12-3 or TRBV12-4 and TRBJ1-2, with a tentative D call TRBD1 (5 bases). The CDR3 consists of 14 residues. Between the trimmed V and J ends, which lost 8 bases and 3 bases, there was a span of 16 bases.

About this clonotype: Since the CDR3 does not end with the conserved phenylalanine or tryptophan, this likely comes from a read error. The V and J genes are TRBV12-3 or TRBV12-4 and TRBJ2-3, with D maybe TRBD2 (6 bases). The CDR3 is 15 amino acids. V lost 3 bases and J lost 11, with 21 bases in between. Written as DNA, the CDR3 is TGTGCCAGCAGTTTCCTAGCGCCCAGCACAGATGTGCAGTATTCT. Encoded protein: CASSFLAPSTDVQYS.

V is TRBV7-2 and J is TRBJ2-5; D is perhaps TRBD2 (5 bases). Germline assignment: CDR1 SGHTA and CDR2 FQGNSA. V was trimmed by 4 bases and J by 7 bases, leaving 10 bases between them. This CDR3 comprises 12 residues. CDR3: CASSSWAGTQYF. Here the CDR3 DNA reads TGTGCCAGCAGCTCTTGGGCGGGGACCCAGTACTTC.